This TCR beta chain was recovered during a study of PD-1 blockade in classical Hodgkin lymphoma. Every patient relapsed after autologous stem cell transplantation, and brentuximab vedotin exposure varied. Overall study findings and caveats: Partial responders and progressors had significantly lower baseline TCR diversity. Patients who began taking nivolumab under 1 year after ASCT were left out. It was CD4+ TCR diversity, not CD8+, that rose significantly by C4D1.

A word on this clone: What it recognizes is unknown.

Assay used: immunoSEQ multiplex PCR; TCRdb lists only in-frame clones, some missing. The sample consists of under 60,000 clones, 73% of them appearing once. This CDR3 region has 14 residues. The J segment lost 3 bases and the V segment lost 6 bases, leaving 7 bases of the junction unmatched. Per germline, CDR1 MNHNS and CDR2 SASEGT. Sequencing was performed on peripheral blood mononuclear cells (PBMCs), taken before the second cycle of nivolumab. This TCR was recovered from a human donor with classical Hodgkin lymphoma. V gene TRBV6-1 combines with J gene TRBJ2-7; TRBD1 agrees at 8 bases. The CDR3, as DNA: TGTGCCAGCAGAGATAGGGACAGGAACTACGAGCAGTACTTC. This sequence encodes CASRDRDRNYEQYF.